This TCR beta chain was obtained from a study of blood T cells in healthy people across ages. Study outcomes and limitations: Estimated diversity across one million T cells was deemed an underestimate.

The V gene end was trimmed by 3 bases and the J gene end by 2 bases; junction bases not matched to a gene: 6. This CDR3 contains 15 residues. CDR1 SGDLS and CDR2 YYNGEE come from the germline V gene. Primed by a sample-barcoded 5' primer and a J-beta primer mix, a second PCR proceeded for 7 to 11 cycles. TCRdb recomputed calls from the 5' RACE reads with MiXCR, one row per CDR3 protein. The sample includes about 540,000 distinct CDR3 sequences, approximately 25% of them seen just once. In regard to this clonotype: The antigen remains unidentified. A single base separates this from a much larger clone, so it may be a read error.

In addition, the sample was reused for a study of T cells of mothers and their children. That paper adds: Mother-child pairs who were related displayed a slightly higher overlap than unrelated pairs, a difference that was non-significant.

Sequenced: blood. The gene calls are TRBV9 and TRBJ2-3; TRBD2 matches at 7 bases. This sequence originates from a boy between 10 and 17 years old in good health. The CDR3 bases are TGTGCCAGCAGCGGACGGGGAGGGTACACAGATACGCAGTATTTT. Translation: CASSGRGGYTDTQYF.